What follows are 8 T cell receptor beta chains derived from one specimen sequenced in a study of OX40 agonist ivuxolimab in advanced cancers. Sequenced by immunoSEQ multiplex PCR; TCRdb stores in-frame clones only, minus some. The sample consists of 65,000 to 95,000 clones, 70% to 90% of them appearing once. The source was CD4+ or CD8+ T cells sorted from blood, collected in a trial of the OX40 agonist ivuxolimab. The receptors were gathered from an adult with an advanced solid tumor such as melanoma, head and neck, liver or kidney cancer.

The V and J genes are TRBV5-1 and TRBJ2-3; 10 bases line up with TRBD2. From germline, CDR1 is SGHRS and CDR2 YFSETQ. V shed 4 bases and J 0 bases; nucleotides not matched to a gene: 11. This CDR3 has 18 amino acids. CDR3 protein: CASSLGRLSGRSTDTQYF. The CDR3 bases are TGCGCCAGCAGCCTAGGACGCCTTAGCGGGAGGAGCACAGATACGCAGTATTTT.

The chain recombines TRBV5-4 with TRBJ1-4, with 7 bases aligning to TRBD1. Germline CDR1 and CDR2: SGHNT and YYREEE (reference sequence). CDR3 size: 14 residues. V was pared by 0 bases and J by 8 bases, with 4 bases of the junction left unmatched. CDR3 sequence: CASSLAGQSEKLFF. CDR3 bases: TGTGCCAGCAGCTTGGCGGGACAGTCCGAAAAACTGTTTTTT.

V usage is TRBV27 and J usage is TRBJ2-7; no reliable D call. The CDR3 has 15 amino acids. V was clipped by 6 bases and J by 2 bases, with 17 bases between them. Germline assignment: CDR1 MNHEY and CDR2 SMNVEV (reference sequence). CDR3 protein: CASRSILGSTYEQYF. CDR3 in DNA: TGTGCCAGCAGATCCATTTTGGGGTCAACCTACGAGCAGTACTTC.

The rearrangement joins TRBV11-2 to TRBJ2-7; D is ambiguous. The germline V gene has CDR1 SGHAT and CDR2 FQNNGV. This CDR3 comprises 11 residues. V lost 5 bases and J 3 bases, leaving 5 bases between the germline ends. The CDR3 spells CASSPHYEQYF. The CDR3 region has the DNA TGTGCCAGCAGCCCCCACTACGAGCAGTACTTC.

The chain employs TRBV2 and TRBJ2-5; D remains unclear. The CDR3 loop spans 13 amino acids. V gave up 9 bases and J gave up 1 base, with 12 bases separating them. Germline values: CDR1 SNHLY, CDR2 FYNNEI. CDR3 DNA sequence: TGTGCCAGGGGAAGTGCGAGCCAAGAGACCCAGTACTTC. Its translation: CARGSASQETQYF.

The chain joins TRBV14 to TRBJ2-7; the D gene is possibly TRBD1 (6 bases). Germline assignment: CDR1 SGHDN and CDR2 FVKESK. The CDR3 is 14 residues long. Between the trimmed V and J ends, which lost 5 bases and 2 bases, there was a span of 13 bases. This CDR3 is CASSYRASPYEQYF. The CDR3 region has the DNA TGTGCCAGCAGCTACAGGGCCAGCCCCTACGAGCAGTACTTC.

This clone was seen a single time. This chain uses TRBV7-9 with TRBJ2-7, with 15 bases fitting TRBD2. CDR1 and CDR2 from the germline V gene are SEHNR and FQNEAQ (reference sequence). The V gene end was trimmed by 5 bases and the J gene end by 4 bases; junction bases not matched to a gene: 15. This CDR3 is 19 amino acids long. This CDR3 reads CASSPGTSGGPGFLYEQYF. CDR3 coding DNA: TGTGCCAGCAGCCCTGGGACTAGCGGGGGGCCCGGTTTTCTGTACGAGCAGTACTTC. Looking up the rest from reference TRBV7-9 and TRBJ2-7 gives the full variable domain: DTGVSQNPRHKITKRGQNVTFRCDPISEHNRLYWYRQTLGQGPEFLTYFQNEAQLEKSRLLSDRFSAERPKGSFSTLEIQRTEQGDSAMYLCASSPGTSGGPGFLYEQYFGPGTRLTVT.

The chain joins TRBV7-8 to TRBJ2-3; D may be TRBD2 (6 bases). V lost 1 base, J lost 2 bases, and 16 bases lay in between. CDR3 size: 17 residues. Germline V gene data show CDR1 as SGHVS and CDR2 as FQNEAQ. In nucleotides, the CDR3 is TGTGCCAGCAGCTTAGGATCCGGCGGGGAAGCCACAGATACGCAGTATTTT. Its translation is CASSLGSGGEATDTQYF.